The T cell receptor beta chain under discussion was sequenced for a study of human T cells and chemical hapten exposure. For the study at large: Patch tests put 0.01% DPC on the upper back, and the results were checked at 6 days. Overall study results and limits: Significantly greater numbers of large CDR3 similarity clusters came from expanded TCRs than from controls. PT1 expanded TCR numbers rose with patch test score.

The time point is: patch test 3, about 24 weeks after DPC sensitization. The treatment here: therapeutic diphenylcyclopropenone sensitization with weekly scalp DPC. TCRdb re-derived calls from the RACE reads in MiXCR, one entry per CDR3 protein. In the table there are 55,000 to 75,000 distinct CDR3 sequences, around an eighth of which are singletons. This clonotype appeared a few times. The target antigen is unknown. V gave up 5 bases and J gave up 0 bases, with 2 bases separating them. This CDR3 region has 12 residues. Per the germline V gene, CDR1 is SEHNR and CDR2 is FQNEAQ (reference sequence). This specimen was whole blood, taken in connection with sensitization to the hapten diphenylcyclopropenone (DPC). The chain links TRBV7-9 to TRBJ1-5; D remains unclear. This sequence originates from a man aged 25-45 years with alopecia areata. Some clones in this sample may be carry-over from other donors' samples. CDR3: CASSDSNQPQHF. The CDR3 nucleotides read TGTGCCAGCAGCGATAGCAATCAGCCCCAGCATTTT. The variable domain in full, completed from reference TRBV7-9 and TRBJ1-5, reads DTGVSQNPRHKITKRGQNVTFRCDPISEHNRLYWYRQTLGQGPEFLTYFQNEAQLEKSRLLSDRFSAERPKGSFSTLEIQRTEQGDSAMYLCASSDSNQPQHFGDGTRLSIL.